This T cell receptor (beta chain) stems from a study of CD8 T cells in cerebrospinal fluid in Alzheimer's disease. Overall study: Two single-cell methods, plate-based nested PCR and droplet-based sequencing, assessed CSF clonal expansion.

Reprocessing the 10x single-cell sequencing reads, TCRdb reports a single entry for every CDR3 protein and omits DNA. This sample contains more than 950 distinct CDR3 sequences. This clonotype is called medium-sized based on its frequency. Germline V gene sequence: CDR1 SGHTA, CDR2 FQGNSA. This CDR3 contains 15 residues. The chain carries TRBV7-2 and TRBJ2-1. Material: cerebrospinal fluid. The TCR originated in a human donor with Alzheimer's disease. This chain's CDR3 is CASSLVGSSYNEQFF.